These T cell receptor beta chains were read from a single sample in a study of blood T cell repertoires in COVID-19. Sequencing was performed with immunoSEQ multiplex PCR; in TCRdb, only in-frame clones are kept and a portion is missing. Of about 200,000 clones in the sample, around 91% were seen once. The sequencing input was peripheral blood. The receptors shown here come from a man aged 50 to 59 with acute or convalescent COVID-19. The CDR3 runs from the conserved cysteine through the conserved F or W. A D gene is named only where the DNA matches it firmly. Clone size is given for some rows only: seen once, a few or many times, or a class if the clone is expanded.

v_gene	d_gene	j_gene	abundance	len	CDR3aa	CDR3nt
TRBV12-2	NA	TRBJ1-1	NA	16	CASRSTTYTGNTEAFF	TGTGCAAGTCGCTCGACAACGTACACAGGGAACACTGAAGCTTTCTTT
TRBV7-9	NA	TRBJ1-2	NA	17	CASSSQFWGAGGYGYTF	TGTGCCAGCAGCTCCCAATTCTGGGGAGCTGGCGGCTATGGCTACACCTTC
TRBV7-9	TRBD1	TRBJ1-4	NA	15	CASSLDDRGDEKLFF	TGTGCCAGCAGCTTAGACGACAGGGGAGATGAAAAACTGTTTTTT
TRBV7-9	TRBD1	TRBJ2-7	once	15	CASSPRTGHAYEQYF	TGTGCCAGCAGCCCGCGGACAGGGCACGCCTACGAGCAGTACTTC
TRBV2	NA	TRBJ2-7	NA	13	CASSPLAEYEQYF	TGTGCCAGCAGTCCACTAGCAGAGTACGAGCAGTACTTC
TRBV15	NA	TRBJ2-7	NA	15	CATSGKGGTAREQYF	TGTGCCACCAGCGGAAAAGGAGGGACAGCCCGCGAGCAGTACTTC
TRBV7-8	NA	TRBJ1-5	NA	16	CASSLTTGFSNQPQHF	TGTGCCAGCAGCTTAACTACGGGTTTTAGCAATCAGCCCCAGCATTTT
TRBV11-2	TRBD1	TRBJ2-6	NA	15	CASSLTGVGANVLTF	TGTGCCAGCAGCTTAACAGGGGTCGGGGCCAACGTCCTGACTTTC
TRBV6-5	TRBD1	TRBJ2-6	NA	14	CASSGQGGANVLTF	TGTGCCAGCAGCGGACAGGGGGGGGCCAACGTCCTGACTTTC
TRBV5-8	NA	TRBJ1-5	NA	15	CASSSPQAGGQPQHF	TGTGCCAGCAGCTCCCCCCAGGCGGGAGGGCAGCCCCAGCATTTT
TRBV28	NA	TRBJ2-1	NA	13	CASSGASTREQFF	TGTGCCAGCAGTGGGGCTTCCACTCGTGAGCAGTTCTTC
TRBV4-3	NA	TRBJ1-3	NA	15	CASSQVATFGNTIYF	TGCGCCAGCAGCCAAGTAGCAACGTTTGGAAACACCATATATTTT
TRBV7-9	NA	TRBJ2-7	once	13	CASSEDSYYEQYF	TGTGCCAGCAGCGAGGACAGTTACTACGAGCAGTACTTC
TRBV28	NA	TRBJ2-3	NA	11	CASSSTTDSTF	TGTGCCAGCAGTTCGACAACGGACAGCACTTTT
TRBV7-9	NA	TRBJ2-6	NA	18	CASSLLTGPLSGANVLTF	TGTGCCAGCAGCTTATTAACAGGGCCACTATCTGGGGCCAACGTCCTGACTTTC
TRBV19	TRBD2	TRBJ2-1	NA	15	CASSTGTSRSNEQFF	TGTGCCAGTAGTACAGGGACTAGCAGGTCTAATGAGCAGTTCTTC
TRBV4-3	TRBD2	TRBJ2-3	once	16	CASSQGRAGGTDTQYF	TGCGCCAGCAGCCAAGGCCGAGCGGGGGGGACAGATACGCAGTATTTT
TRBV21-1	NA	TRBJ1-2	NA	17	CASSKKIGGRKDYGYTF	TGTGCCAGCAGCAAAAAGATAGGGGGCAGAAAGGACTATGGCTACACCTTC
TRBV28	NA	TRBJ2-7	few	12	CASSYSSYEQYF	TGTGCCAGCAGTTATAGCTCCTACGAGCAGTACTTC
TRBV7-9	TRBD2	TRBJ2-3	once	16	CASSLAASGSTDTQYF	TGTGCCAGCAGCTTAGCTGCTAGCGGGAGCACAGATACGCAGTATTTT
TRBV29-1	NA	TRBJ1-4	NA	13	CSVFTGSDEKLFF	TGCAGCGTTTTCACAGGGAGTGATGAAAAACTGTTTTTT
TRBV27	TRBD2	TRBJ2-3	NA	14	CASTPAGAPDTQYF	TGTGCCAGCACCCCAGCGGGGGCCCCAGATACGCAGTATTTT
TRBV9	TRBD2	TRBJ2-1	NA	14	CASSISGGEAEQFF	TGTGCCAGCAGCATAAGCGGGGGGGAGGCTGAGCAGTTCTTC
TRBV2	TRBD2	TRBJ2-3	NA	16	CASSATSGGPRDTQYF	TGTGCCAGCAGTGCAACTAGCGGGGGGCCGAGGGATACGCAGTATTTT
TRBV4-3	TRBD2	TRBJ2-1	NA	16	CASSQDLRGGYNEQFF	TGCGCCAGCAGCCAAGATCTGCGGGGGGGCTACAATGAGCAGTTCTTC
TRBV21-1	NA	TRBJ1-6	NA	15	CASRASGGRRSPLHF	TGTGCCAGCAGAGCCAGTGGGGGGAGAAGGTCACCCCTCCACTTT
TRBV28	TRBD1	TRBJ1-1	NA	16	CASSRVRAGGNTEAFF	TGTGCCAGCAGCCGTGTTCGGGCAGGGGGGAACACTGAAGCTTTCTTT
TRBV2	NA	TRBJ1-2	few	14	CASSEDGRAYGYTF	TGTGCCAGCAGTGAAGATGGCAGGGCCTATGGCTACACCTTC
TRBV28	NA	TRBJ2-2	NA	17	CASSSYPHTPNTGELFF	TGTGCCAGCAGTTCATACCCACACACCCCGAACACCGGGGAGCTGTTTTTT
TRBV28	TRBD1	TRBJ1-1	NA	15	CASRRQGAGGTEAFF	TGTGCCAGCAGAAGACAGGGGGCTGGCGGCACTGAAGCTTTCTTT
TRBV18	NA	TRBJ1-5	NA	13	CASSPTGDQPQHF	TGTGCCAGCTCACCGACAGGAGATCAGCCCCAGCATTTT
TRBV28	NA	TRBJ1-4	NA	13	CATEAGLAEKLFF	TGTGCCACCGAGGCAGGGTTGGCCGAAAAACTGTTTTTT
TRBV19	NA	TRBJ2-6	few	15	CASSILDTGANVLTF	TGTGCCAGTAGTATCCTGGACACTGGGGCCAACGTCCTGACTTTC
TRBV6-1	TRBD2	TRBJ2-5	few	20	CASSEYSLAGVNPRRRAQYF	TGTGCCAGCAGTGAATATTCACTAGCGGGAGTTAATCCCAGGAGGAGGGCCCAGTACTTC
TRBV3-1/TRBV3-2	NA	TRBJ1-2	NA	13	CASSQVRGPGYTF	TGTGCCAGCAGCCAAGTGCGGGGACCTGGCTACACCTTC
TRBV28	TRBD1	TRBJ1-3	NA	12	CASSRQGRYVDF	TGTGCCAGCAGCCGACAGGGGAGATACGTCGATTTT